The rows below give T cell receptor beta chains drawn from one sample of a study of T cell responses to AZD1222 COVID-19 vaccine. Generated by immunoSEQ multiplex PCR, the TCRdb table keeps only in-frame clones and is missing some. The profile covers 100,000 to 120,000 clones, with 88% appearing a single time and roughly 9.2% taken by the ten largest. Sequenced material: peripheral blood, taken on day 0 of AZD1222 vaccination. The receptors here all came from an adult in good health. Both conserved end residues are trimmed from each CDR3.

V gene,CDR3 protein
TRBV9,ASSAHPGTGISTDTQY
TRBV27,ASSSRPLGEQY
TRBV6-5,ARAVGGHNEQF
TRBV19,ASSIVQRSSGNTIY
TRBV18,ASSSGQYNEQF
TRBV7-2,ASSLAVGAGYEQY
TRBV3-1/TRBV3-2,ASSQDRASYEQY
TRBV14,ASSQEGNFYNEQF
TRBV7-9,ASSLDNTEAF
TRBV19,ASSIMGDSEKLF
TRBV27,ASKLAGGHEQF
TRBV3-1/TRBV3-2,ASSHRNRGNTIY
TRBV10-3,ATRDRVQETQY
TRBV2,ASSEPYGTGGAF
TRBV3-1/TRBV3-2,ASSQDPPRGNEQF
TRBV7-9,ASSLGQATNEKLF
TRBV11-1,ASSPNTGELF
TRBV7-9,ASSSLRGGSYNEQF
TRBV2,ASALGAGNTIY
TRBV10-3,AIRSSGVGLSYNEQF
TRBV24-1,ATSDLGNPYEQY
TRBV15,ATRQGGGTGELF